This T cell receptor beta chain originates from a study of regulatory T cells in long-lasting Graves disease. Arm-PCR of CDR3 regions with iRepertoire HTBI primers generated TCR beta libraries. TCRdb passed the multiplex PCR reads through MiXCR, listing each CDR3 protein once. The sample shows over 350,000 distinct CDR3 sequences, around 16% of them seen only once. This clonotype has more than one count but fewer than ten. Time point here: newly diagnosed GD, antithyroid drugs for less than 3 months. PBMC-extracted RNA yielded the TCR library. As a group, patients came from one endocrinology department in Xi'an, China. Staff drew around 8.6 milliliters of peripheral blood into EDTA tubes. V was pared by 4 bases and J by 3 bases, with 15 bases between. The CDR3 extends over 14 amino acids. Germline assignment: CDR1 SQVTM and CDR2 ANQGSEA. This sample was shared with a second study, whose subject was T cells in Graves' hyperthyroidism and ophthalmopathy. That paper states: TCR CDR3 underwent first-round RT-PCR with the HTBI primer set. Within blood appeared most thyroid clonotypes that had expanded above 0.001.

The receptor was derived from a middle-aged woman with Graves disease. The genes are TRBV29-1 and TRBJ1-2; D is possibly TRBD1 (5 bases). The source was peripheral blood mononuclear cells (PBMCs), collected at new diagnosis, from a patient treated with antithyroid drugs. Here the CDR3 reads CSVAPRGGDYGYTF. CDR3 bases: TGCAGCGTTGCCCCCCGTGGAGGGGACTATGGCTACACCTTC.